These T cell receptor beta chains were read from a single sample in a study of shared clonotypes between healthy human individuals. Measured with immunoSEQ multiplex PCR; TCRdb has only the in-frame clones, and not every one. The table lists around 2,000,000 clones, roughly 96% of them singletons. Source material: naive CD4+ T cells sorted from blood. The source is a man aged 18 to 29 in good health. The CDR3 runs from the conserved cysteine through the conserved F or W. D genes are given only for firm matches. Clone size is stated in some rows and not others, as once, few, many or a class when expanded.

clone_size	j_call	d_call	v_call	cdr3_nt	cdr3_aa
.	TRBJ2-2	.	TRBV29-1	TGCAGCGTTGAGGGGGGATTCCCCGGGGAGCTGTTTTTT	CSVEGGFPGELFF
.	TRBJ1-3	.	TRBV7-9	TGTGCCAGCAGCTTACCAGGTCGAGGGGGAAACACCATATATTTT	CASSLPGRGGNTIYF
.	TRBJ2-1	.	TRBV10-3	TGTGCCACTAAAAAGTCAGCGGACTCCTACAATGAGCAGTTCTTC	CATKKSADSYNEQFF
.	TRBJ2-7	.	TRBV10-1	TGCGCCAGCAGTGAGCCCGGGGCCGAGCAGTACTTC	CASSEPGAEQYF
.	TRBJ1-5	.	TRBV5-8	TGTGCCAGCAGCTCCATTAAGTCCTATAGCAATCAGCCCCAGCATTTT	CASSSIKSYSNQPQHF
.	TRBJ2-7	.	TRBV18	TGTGCCAGCTCACCACCGAGCCAGACCTACGAGCAGTACTTC	CASSPPSQTYEQYF
.	TRBJ1-3	.	TRBV6-1	TGTGCCAGCAGTGAAGCGCCGGGGCCTGGAAACACCATATATTTT	CASSEAPGPGNTIYF
.	TRBJ1-1	.	TRBV25-1	TGTGCCAGCAGACAGACCTCCCTTTACACTGAAGCTTTCTTT	CASRQTSLYTEAFF
.	TRBJ1-6	TRBD1	TRBV7-9	TGTGCCAGCAGCTTAGCCTCAGGGGGTGGTTCTTCACCCCTCCACTTT	CASSLASGGGSSPLHF
.	TRBJ2-4	TRBD2	TRBV2	TGTGCCAGCAGGCTAGCGGGGGGGCCGAACATTCAGTACTTC	CASRLAGGPNIQYF
.	TRBJ2-1	.	TRBV9	TGTGCCAGCAATGGATTCGGATCCCATGAGCAGTTCTTC	CASNGFGSHEQFF
.	TRBJ1-3	.	TRBV10-3	TGTGCCATCAGTGAAAAGTCCTCTGGAAACACCATATATTTT	CAISEKSSGNTIYF
once	TRBJ2-1	.	TRBV2	TGTGCCAGCAGAGCTTTCAATGAGCAGTTCTTC	CASRAFNEQFF
once	TRBJ1-2	.	TRBV5-4	TGTGCCAGCAGCTTGGCAAGAGTCGAGGTCACCTACACCTTC	CASSLARVEVTYTF
.	TRBJ1-6	.	TRBV7-8	TGTGCCAGCAGCGTTTACCCTCAGGGAGGGGGAAGTTCACCCCTCCACTTT	CASSVYPQGGGSSPLHF
.	TRBJ2-3	TRBD2	TRBV10-3	TGTGCCATCAGTGAGAGCGGGATCGATACAGATACGCAGTATTTT	CAISESGIDTDTQYF
.	TRBJ2-3	TRBD2	TRBV7-8	TGTGCCAGCAGCTTTACTAGCGGGGGGTCTAGCACAGATACGCAGTATTTT	CASSFTSGGSSTDTQYF
.	TRBJ1-2	.	TRBV28	TGTGCCAGCAGTCCTATCATCGGGGGGCGGGATGGCTACACCTTC	CASSPIIGGRDGYTF
.	TRBJ2-7	.	TRBV14	TGTGCCAGCAGCCAAGGGACGGCCGGCGAGCAGTACTTC	CASSQGTAGEQYF
.	TRBJ1-1	.	TRBV29-1	TGCAGCGTTGGGCTGCAGAACACTGAAGCTTTCTTT	CSVGLQNTEAFF
once	TRBJ2-1	TRBD2	TRBV6-1	TGTGCCAGCAGTGAAAGGTTGACTAGCGGATCCTACAATGAGCAGTTCTTC	CASSERLTSGSYNEQFF
.	TRBJ2-2	.	TRBV7-9	TGTGCCAGCAGCCATTTAATCAGCTTGACCGGGGAGCTGTTTTTT	CASSHLISLTGELFF
.	TRBJ1-4	.	TRBV18	TGTGCCAGCTCACCCCTCCTCAGCACCGCTAATGAAAAACTGTTTTTT	CASSPLLSTANEKLFF
.	TRBJ2-7	.	TRBV10-3	TGTGCCACCGCCGGGCCCCGCCAGAACGAGCAGTACTTC	CATAGPRQNEQYF
once	TRBJ2-5	.	TRBV7-2	TGTGCCAGCAGCTTAGCGGGGGGGCTGAGGGAGACCCAGTACTTC	CASSLAGGLRETQYF
.	TRBJ1-4	.	TRBV5-1	TGCGCCAGCAGCGGAGGGACGGCAACTAATGAAAAACTGTTTTTT	CASSGGTATNEKLFF